These T cell receptor beta chains were read from a single sample in a study of blood T cell repertoires in COVID-19. This table comes from immunoSEQ multiplex PCR, and its TCRdb copy is limited to in-frame clones, with some not included. The sample has a few hundred thousand clones, about 88% seen once. The specimen was peripheral blood. The receptor source for this set is a woman in her forties or fifties with COVID-19, enrolled during active disease. Both conserved end residues are part of each CDR3. The D gene is left open where the match is weak. For some rows the clone size is stated as once, few or many, or as a class when expanded; others skip it.

>TRBV3-1/TRBV3-2|NA|TRBJ1-1|NA
CASSHAANTEAFF
TGTGCCAGCAGCCACGCGGCGAACACTGAAGCTTTCTTT
>TRBV5-4|NA|TRBJ1-2|NA
CASSLASGNGYTF
TGTGCCAGCAGCTTGGCTTCGGGGAATGGCTACACCTTC
>TRBV13|NA|TRBJ1-1|NA
CASSLGIQGPGTEAFF
TGTGCCAGCAGCTTAGGCATCCAGGGGCCGGGCACTGAAGCTTTCTTT
>TRBV5-1|NA|TRBJ2-3|NA
CASSLAQSTDTQYF
TGCGCCAGCAGCTTGGCCCAGAGCACAGATACGCAGTATTTT
>TRBV9|NA|TRBJ2-7|once
CASSVDPGASYEQYF
TGTGCCAGCAGCGTTGACCCGGGAGCCTCCTACGAGCAGTACTTC
>TRBV11-2|TRBD2|TRBJ2-3|NA
CASSPGPSGNTQYF
TGTGCCAGCAGCCCGGGCCCAAGCGGGAATACGCAGTATTTT
>TRBV4-1|TRBD1|TRBJ1-1|NA
CASSQVPTGGRGEAFF
TGCGCCAGCAGCCAAGTCCCTACAGGGGGCAGGGGCGAAGCTTTCTTT
>TRBV7-8|TRBD1|TRBJ1-2|NA
CASTTFLGQGIANYGYTF
TGTGCCAGCACCACATTCCTAGGACAGGGGATTGCTAACTATGGCTACACCTTC
>TRBV11-2|NA|TRBJ2-7|NA
CASSLIGYEQYF
TGTGCCAGCAGCTTAATCGGCTACGAGCAGTACTTC
>TRBV11-2|NA|TRBJ1-2|NA
CASSLIAGGGGGYTF
TGTGCCAGCAGCTTAATAGCCGGGGGGGGCGGAGGCTACACCTTC
>TRBV4-1|TRBD1|TRBJ2-6|once
CALKALQPRDRGSAGANVLTF
TGCGCCCTCAAAGCCCTCCAGCCTCGGGACAGGGGATCTGCTGGGGCCAACGTCCTGACTTTC
>TRBV7-2|TRBD1|TRBJ2-3|NA
CASRPPGTGTDTQYF
TGTGCCAGCAGACCCCCGGGGACAGGGACAGATACGCAGTATTTT
>TRBV2|TRBD2|TRBJ2-3|NA
CASSEPGLASNTQYF
TGTGCCAGCAGTGAACCGGGACTAGCCTCAAATACGCAGTATTTT
>TRBV5-1|NA|TRBJ1-1|few
CASQGQTEAFF
TGCGCCAGCCAAGGACAGACTGAAGCTTTCTTT
>TRBV18|TRBD2|TRBJ2-7|NA
CASSRSGGFTQYF
TGTGCCAGCTCTCGTAGCGGGGGATTTACGCAGTACTTC
>TRBV27|TRBD1|TRBJ1-5|NA
CASSLSGQGSHLSNQPQHF
TGTGCCAGCAGTTTATCGGGACAGGGAAGTCACCTTAGCAATCAGCCCCAGCATTTT
>TRBV30|NA|TRBJ2-1|NA
CAWSIPGRSRFDEQFF
TGTGCCTGGAGTATCCCAGGGAGGAGTCGATTCGATGAGCAGTTCTTC
>TRBV6-5|TRBD1|TRBJ2-7|NA
CASSLDRVGSYEQYF
TGTGCCAGCAGTCTAGACAGGGTGGGGTCCTACGAGCAGTACTTC
>TRBV19|TRBD1|TRBJ1-5|NA
CASSMAGQLNQPQHF
TGTGCCAGTAGTATGGCGGGACAGCTCAATCAGCCCCAGCATTTT
>TRBV29-1|TRBD2|TRBJ2-3|NA
CSVQRGSTDTQYF
TGCAGCGTTCAGCGGGGAAGCACAGATACGCAGTATTTT
>TRBV6-2/TRBV6-3|NA|TRBJ1-5|few
CASSPQGFQPQHF
TGTGCCAGCAGCCCCCAGGGCTTCCAGCCCCAGCATTTT
>TRBV29-1|NA|TRBJ2-7|NA
CSVERGTGYEQYF
TGCAGCGTTGAACGGGGGACGGGCTACGAGCAGTACTTC
>TRBV3-1/TRBV3-2|TRBD1|TRBJ1-1|NA
CASCSRDRRSEAFF
TGTGCCAGCTGCTCCCGGGACAGGCGATCTGAAGCTTTCTTT
>TRBV11-3|TRBD2|TRBJ2-6|NA
CASSSQAGVNVLTF
TGTGCCAGCAGCTCCCAAGCGGGGGTCAACGTCCTGACTTTC
>TRBV6-6|NA|TRBJ1-5|NA
CASSYSRGLVNQPQHF
TGTGCCAGCAGTTACTCGAGAGGGCTGGTCAATCAGCCCCAGCATTTT
>TRBV6-4|TRBD1|TRBJ1-2|NA
CASSPQGQGSGYTF
TGTGCCAGCAGTCCCCAGGGACAGGGGAGTGGCTACACCTTC
>TRBV24-1|TRBD1|TRBJ2-2|NA
CATSDPGTGTTGELFF
TGTGCCACCAGTGATCCCGGGACAGGGACCACCGGGGAGCTGTTTTTT
>TRBV14|NA|TRBJ2-3|NA
CASSVADTQYF
TGTGCCAGCAGTGTCGCAGATACGCAGTATTTT
>TRBV27|TRBD1|TRBJ1-1|NA
CASSVLQGEDTEAFF
TGTGCCAGCAGTGTACTACAGGGGGAGGACACTGAAGCTTTCTTT